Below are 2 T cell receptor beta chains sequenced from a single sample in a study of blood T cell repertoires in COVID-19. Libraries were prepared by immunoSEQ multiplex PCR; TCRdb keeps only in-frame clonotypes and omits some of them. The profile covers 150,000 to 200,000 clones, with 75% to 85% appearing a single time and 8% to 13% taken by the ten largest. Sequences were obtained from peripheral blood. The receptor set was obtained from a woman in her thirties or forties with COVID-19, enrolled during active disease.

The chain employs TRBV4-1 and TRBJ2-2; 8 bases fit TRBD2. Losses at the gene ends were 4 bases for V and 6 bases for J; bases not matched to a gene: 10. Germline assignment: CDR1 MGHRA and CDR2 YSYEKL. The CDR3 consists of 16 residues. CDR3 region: CASSLTGTRSSGELFF. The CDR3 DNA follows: TGCGCCAGCAGCCTAACCGGGACTAGGTCCTCCGGGGAGCTGTTTTTT.

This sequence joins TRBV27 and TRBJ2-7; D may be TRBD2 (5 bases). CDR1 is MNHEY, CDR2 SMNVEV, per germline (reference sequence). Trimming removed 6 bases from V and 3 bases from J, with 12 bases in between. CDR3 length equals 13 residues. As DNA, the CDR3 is TGTGCCAGCAGCCATGCTACTAGCTACGAGCAGTACTTC. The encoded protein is CASSHATSYEQYF.